The TCR beta chain described here comes from a study of blood T cell repertoires in COVID-19. Across the whole study: COVID-19 samples from acute and convalescent phases originated in the United States, Italy and Spain. PBMCs, B-cell-depleted T cells, or T cells provided the cDNA or gDNA that made up the material.

This clone appeared a few times. V lost 6 bases, J lost 0 bases, and 11 bases lay in between. CDR3 length equals 14 residues. The germline gives CDR1 MNHNY, CDR2 SVGAGI (reference sequence). Original processing methods: It was from reference gene primer amplification that nucleated cell counts were estimated. Clones were read by immunoSEQ multiplex PCR, and TCRdb kept only the in-frame ones, dropping some. V and J calls and clone size come straight from that table; D and trimming were deduced from the DNA. The sample records around 170,000 clones, roughly 80% being singletons. This receptor was obtained from a woman aged 40 to 49 with acute or convalescent COVID-19. The chain couples TRBV6-6 to TRBJ1-1; no reliable D call. Input material: peripheral blood. The CDR3 loop reads CASSRTLVNTEAFF. CDR3 sequence (DNA): TGTGCCAGCAGCCGTACTCTGGTGAACACTGAAGCTTTCTTT.